This T cell receptor beta chain was profiled in a study of T cells in localized non-small cell lung cancer. Overall study results and limits: Appearance in adjacent lung was seen for a median around 58 of the top 100 tumor clones. Among blood samples, higher T cell density accompanied longer overall survival. Adjacent uninvolved lung had the highest clonality, suggesting focused antigen responses. Sequencing, confined to only one tumor region, leaves heterogeneity possible.

Trimming pared 0 bases from V and 8 bases from J, leaving 12 bases between. The CDR3 length is 14 residues. Per germline, CDR1 SGHRS and CDR2 YFSETQ. Only one count was recorded for this clone. Its antigen is unknown. Assay used: immunoSEQ multiplex PCR; TCRdb lists only in-frame clones, some missing. The profile shows 30,000 or so clones, more than 70% of them singletons. The V gene is TRBV5-1, the J gene TRBJ2-1; no definite D call. The sample was peripheral blood, taken before any cancer treatment. The receptor comes from a female donor aged 60 or older with stage III squamous cell lung carcinoma. CDR3 loop: CASSLVGQDDEQFF. The CDR3, as DNA: TGCGCCAGCAGCTTGGTAGGGCAGGACGATGAGCAGTTCTTC.